The T cell receptor (beta chain) described here comes from a study of T-cell memory formation after mild COVID-19. Study-wide results and caveats: Cross-reactive memory seemingly joined, as some responding clones were found in pre-infection memory. Mainly CM and EM harbored the contracting CD4+ clones; mainly EMRA harbored the CD8+ ones. A second wave of clones peaked on day 37, and their SARS-CoV-2 specificity went unconfirmed.

Germline CDR1 SGHAT, CDR2 FQNNGV. The V end lost 1 base, the J end lost 8 bases, and 11 bases lay between the germline ends. CDR3 length equals 14 residues. Sample barcodes and UMIs were carried by the TCR alpha and TCR beta cDNA libraries that 5'RACE generated with constant-segment primers. One entry per CDR3 protein results from TCRdb running MiXCR on the 5' RACE reads. The table lists 250,000 to 300,000 distinct CDR3 sequences, under 20% of them singletons. As regards this clonotype: Its antigen is undetermined.

The TCR originated in a man between 18 and 35 years old who had mild COVID-19 (a few samples of this study predate the infection). Cell type and time point are not known. The genes are TRBV11-2 and TRBJ1-4; D gene ambiguous. The sample taken for sequencing was PBMCs or a T cell subset sorted from them (not recorded which). The CDR3 is CASSLGSGREKLFF. The CDR3 nucleotides are TGTGCCAGCAGCTTAGGGAGCGGTCGGGAAAAACTGTTTTTT.